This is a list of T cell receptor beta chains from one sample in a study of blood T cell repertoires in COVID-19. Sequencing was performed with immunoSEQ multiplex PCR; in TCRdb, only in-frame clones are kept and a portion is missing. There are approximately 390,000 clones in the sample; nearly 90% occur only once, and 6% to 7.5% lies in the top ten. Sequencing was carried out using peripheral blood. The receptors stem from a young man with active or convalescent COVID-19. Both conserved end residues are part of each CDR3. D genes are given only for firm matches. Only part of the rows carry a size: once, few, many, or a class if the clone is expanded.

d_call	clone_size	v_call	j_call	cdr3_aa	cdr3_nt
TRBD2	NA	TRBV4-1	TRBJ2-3	CASSQRSGSSTDTQYF	TGCGCCAGCAGCCAACGTAGCGGGAGTAGCACAGATACGCAGTATTTT
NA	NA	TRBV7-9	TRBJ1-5	CASRQDTSNQPQHF	TGTGCCAGCAGACAAGACACTAGCAATCAGCCCCAGCATTTT
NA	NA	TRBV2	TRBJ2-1	CASSRLANEQFF	TGTGCCAGCAGTCGGCTAGCTAACGAGCAGTTCTTC
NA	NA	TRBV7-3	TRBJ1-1	CASSSWTNAFF	TGTGCCAGCAGCTCCTGGACTAACGCTTTCTTT
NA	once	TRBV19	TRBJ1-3	CASSPLGDAGNTIYF	TGTGCCAGTAGCCCTCTAGGGGATGCTGGAAACACCATATATTTT
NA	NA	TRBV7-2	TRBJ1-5	CASSLGDLQGQPQHF	TGTGCCAGCAGCTTAGGGGACCTACAGGGTCAGCCCCAGCATTTT
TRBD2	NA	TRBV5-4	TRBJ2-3	CASREGLAGADTQYF	TGTGCCAGCAGAGAGGGACTAGCGGGAGCTGATACGCAGTATTTT
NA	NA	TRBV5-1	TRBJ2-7	CASSLREPSYEQYF	TGCGCCAGCAGCTTACGGGAGCCATCCTACGAGCAGTACTTC
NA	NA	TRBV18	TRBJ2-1	CASSRNREGGSYNEQFF	TGTGCCAGCTCACGAAATAGGGAGGGGGGATCCTACAATGAGCAGTTCTTC
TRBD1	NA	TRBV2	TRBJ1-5	CASGEIRTGGSQPQHF	TGTGCCAGCGGAGAGATCCGGACAGGGGGAAGTCAGCCCCAGCATTTT
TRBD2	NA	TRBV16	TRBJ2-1	CASTTLWGTSGAQFF	TGTGCCAGCACCACCCTTTGGGGGACTAGCGGGGCTCAGTTCTTC
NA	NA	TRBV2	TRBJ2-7	CASCRDSNSYEQYF	TGTGCCAGCTGCCGGGACTCTAACTCCTACGAGCAGTACTTC
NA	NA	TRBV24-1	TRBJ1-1	CATSDNGRNTEAFF	TGTGCCACCAGTGATAACGGGAGGAACACTGAAGCTTTCTTT
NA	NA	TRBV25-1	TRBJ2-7	CASSSTGGGYEQYF	TGTGCCAGCAGTAGCACAGGGGGGGGCTACGAGCAGTACTTC
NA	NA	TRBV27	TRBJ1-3	CASSLRASGSGNTIYF	TGTGCCAGCAGCTTACGCGCTTCGGGGTCTGGAAACACCATATATTTT
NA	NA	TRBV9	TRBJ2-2	CASSVARTNTGELFF	TGTGCCAGCAGCGTAGCCAGAACGAACACCGGGGAGCTGTTTTTT
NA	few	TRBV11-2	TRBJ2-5	CASSSQRGMGETQYF	TGTGCCAGCAGCTCCCAGCGCGGTATGGGTGAGACCCAGTACTTC